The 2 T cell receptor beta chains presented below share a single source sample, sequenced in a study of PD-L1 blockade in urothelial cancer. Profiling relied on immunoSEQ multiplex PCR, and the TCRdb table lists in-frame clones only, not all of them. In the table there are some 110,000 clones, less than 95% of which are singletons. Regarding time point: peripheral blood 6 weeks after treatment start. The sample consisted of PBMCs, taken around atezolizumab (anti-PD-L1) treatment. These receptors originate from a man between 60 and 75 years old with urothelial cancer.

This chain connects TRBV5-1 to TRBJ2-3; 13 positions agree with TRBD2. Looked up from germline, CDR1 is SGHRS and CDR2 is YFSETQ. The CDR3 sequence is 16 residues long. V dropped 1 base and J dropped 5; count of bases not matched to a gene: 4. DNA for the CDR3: TGCGCCAGCAGCTTGATTGGACTAGCGGGAGTAGATACGCAGTATTTT. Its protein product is CASSLIGLAGVDTQYF.

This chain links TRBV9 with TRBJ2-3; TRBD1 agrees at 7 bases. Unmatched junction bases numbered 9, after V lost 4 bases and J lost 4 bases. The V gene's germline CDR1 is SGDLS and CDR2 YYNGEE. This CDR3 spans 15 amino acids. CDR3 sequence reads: CASSPRTGGPDTQYF. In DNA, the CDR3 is TGTGCCAGCAGCCCAAGGACAGGAGGACCAGATACGCAGTATTTT.